The sequence of this TCR beta chain was determined in a study of monozygotic twins with inflammatory bowel disease. From the 5' RACE reads, TCRdb lists one entry per CDR3 protein and no DNA. This table holds about 450,000 distinct CDR3 sequences. Germline V CDR1 and CDR2: LNHNV, YYDKDF (reference sequence). The CDR3 is 14 amino acids. The sequenced sample consisted of blood. V is TRBV15 and J is TRBJ2-5. This receptor was obtained from a human donor with ulcerative colitis or Crohn's disease, or a healthy co-twin of an affected twin (not recorded which). CDR3 sequence reads: CATRYRSFQETQYF.